This T cell receptor beta chain was captured by sequencing in a study of vaccination and CD4 T cells after COVID-19. The CDR3 is 14 residues long. Germline CDR1 and CDR2: MNHNS and SASEGT. V was clipped by 6 bases and J by 4 bases, with 15 bases between them. Treatment meaning: approximately 11-day PBMC culture with coronavirus spike peptide pools or control peptides (ViraFEST assay). This clonotype occurred a few times. Its antigen is currently unknown. Cultured CD4+ T cell DNA was sequenced using the Oncomine TCR Beta short-read assay. Each CDR3 protein is one row after TCRdb ran MiXCR on the PCR reads. The sample includes approximately 26,000 distinct CDR3 sequences, over 60% of them seen just once.

The specimen sequenced was CD4+ T cells from blood, cultured in vitro. V is TRBV6-1 and J is TRBJ1-1, with D tentatively TRBD1 (6 bases). The receptor was isolated from a human donor who had recovered from COVID-19. The CDR3 region is CASSLEGGPTEAFF. The CDR3 bases are TGTGCCAGCAGCCTGGAGGGGGGCCCCACTGAAGCTTTCTTT.